These T cell receptor beta chains were read from a single sample in a study of shared clonotypes between healthy human individuals. Sequenced by immunoSEQ multiplex PCR; TCRdb stores in-frame clones only, minus some. The data hold approximately 1,000,000 clones, with roughly 80% observed a single time. Input material: memory CD4+ T cells from PBMCs. The source is a young man in good health. Some clones in this sample may be carry-over from other donors' samples. Both conserved end residues are part of each CDR3. D genes are given only for firm matches. Only part of the rows carry a size: once, few, many, or a class if the clone is expanded.

j_gene: TRBJ2-7
v_gene: TRBV7-2
abundance: many
d_gene: TRBD2
len: 14
CDR3nt: TGTGCCAGCAGCTTACGGGACGGGGGGGTGCCTCAGTACTTC
CDR3aa: CASSLRDGGVPQYF

j_gene: TRBJ2-7
v_gene: TRBV6-4
abundance: once
d_gene: NA
len: 13
CDR3nt: TGTGCCAGCAGTTACAAGCTCTCCTACGAGCAGTACTTC
CDR3aa: CASSYKLSYEQYF

j_gene: TRBJ1-4
v_gene: TRBV6-6
abundance: NA
d_gene: NA
len: 14
CDR3nt: TGTGCCAGCAGCCTCCCGACAGCTTATGAAAAACTGTTTTTT
CDR3aa: CASSLPTAYEKLFF

j_gene: TRBJ2-4
v_gene: TRBV23-1
abundance: NA
d_gene: NA
len: 16
CDR3nt: TGCGCCAGCAGTCAATCCGGACGCCTGGCCAAAAACATTCAGTACTTC
CDR3aa: CASSQSGRLAKNIQYF

j_gene: TRBJ2-3
v_gene: TRBV6-1
abundance: many
d_gene: NA
len: 14
CDR3nt: TGTGCCAGCAGTGTCTGGCTGAGCACAGATACGCAGTATTTT
CDR3aa: CASSVWLSTDTQYF

j_gene: TRBJ2-1
v_gene: TRBV5-1
abundance: NA
d_gene: TRBD2
len: 17
CDR3nt: TGCGCCAGCAGCCCAACACCCGGAAGCGGGAGCTACAATGAGCAGTTCTTC
CDR3aa: CASSPTPGSGSYNEQFF

j_gene: TRBJ1-5
v_gene: TRBV2
abundance: many
d_gene: NA
len: 15
CDR3nt: TGTGCCAGCAATGAGGGACATCTTAGCAATCAGCCCCAGCATTTT
CDR3aa: CASNEGHLSNQPQHF

j_gene: TRBJ1-1
v_gene: TRBV7-2
abundance: NA
d_gene: NA
len: 12
CDR3nt: TGTGCCAGCAGCCTCCGGAGTCGCGAAGCTTTCTTT
CDR3aa: CASSLRSREAFF

j_gene: TRBJ1-2
v_gene: TRBV18
abundance: NA
d_gene: NA
len: 14
CDR3nt: TGTGCCAGCTCACCAACGACGGAAAACTATGGCTACACCTTC
CDR3aa: CASSPTTENYGYTF

j_gene: TRBJ2-1
v_gene: TRBV27
abundance: NA
d_gene: TRBD2
len: 21
CDR3nt: TGTGCCAGCGACCCTCCGGCTCGGGGGGAGGCGGGAGGGCCGTCCTACAATGAGCAGTTCTTC
CDR3aa: CASDPPARGEAGGPSYNEQFF

j_gene: TRBJ2-7
v_gene: TRBV10-3
abundance: few
d_gene: NA
len: 12
CDR3nt: TGTGCCACTGTGGAAGGGGGGGACGAGCAGTACTTC
CDR3aa: CATVEGGDEQYF

j_gene: TRBJ1-2
v_gene: TRBV28
abundance: NA
d_gene: NA
len: 14
CDR3nt: TGTGCCAGCAGTTACGGGCTGGGGCCCTATGGCTACACCTTC
CDR3aa: CASSYGLGPYGYTF

j_gene: TRBJ2-1
v_gene: TRBV13
abundance: NA
d_gene: NA
len: 16
CDR3nt: TGTGCCAGCAGCTTAGGCCTCTTACTGGGTTCCAATGAGCAGTTCTTC
CDR3aa: CASSLGLLLGSNEQFF

j_gene: TRBJ2-3
v_gene: TRBV5-6
abundance: once
d_gene: NA
len: 15
CDR3nt: TGTGCCAGCAGCTTGGTAGCAGGGTCCACAGATACGCAGTATTTT
CDR3aa: CASSLVAGSTDTQYF

j_gene: TRBJ1-5
v_gene: TRBV7-3
abundance: NA
d_gene: TRBD1
len: 15
CDR3nt: TGTGCCAGCAGCGGCAGGGGGCTCAGCAATCAGCCCCAGCATTTT
CDR3aa: CASSGRGLSNQPQHF

j_gene: TRBJ2-1
v_gene: TRBV20-1
abundance: NA
d_gene: NA
len: 11
CDR3nt: TGCAGTGCTAGATTCTACAATGAGCAGTTCTTC
CDR3aa: CSARFYNEQFF

j_gene: TRBJ2-2
v_gene: TRBV27
abundance: few
d_gene: TRBD2
len: 14
CDR3nt: TGTGCCAGTTCAAAAAGCGGGACGGCCGGGGAGCTGTTTTTT
CDR3aa: CASSKSGTAGELFF

j_gene: TRBJ2-1
v_gene: TRBV4-1
abundance: NA
d_gene: TRBD2
len: 16
CDR3nt: TGCGCCAGCAGCCAGGGACTAGCGGCCCTCGGGATTGAGCAGTTCTTC
CDR3aa: CASSQGLAALGIEQFF

j_gene: TRBJ2-1
v_gene: TRBV5-6
abundance: NA
d_gene: NA
len: 11
CDR3nt: TGTGCCAGCAGCGCCGTGGGAACGCAGTTCTTC
CDR3aa: CASSAVGTQFF

j_gene: TRBJ1-5
v_gene: TRBV18
abundance: NA
d_gene: NA
len: 13
CDR3nt: TGTGCCAGCTCACTGCATAGCAATCAGCCCCAGCATTTT
CDR3aa: CASSLHSNQPQHF

j_gene: TRBJ2-7
v_gene: TRBV9
abundance: once
d_gene: NA
len: 15
CDR3nt: TGTGCCAGCAGCCCACGCGGGACGGCCTCCTACGAGCAGTACTTC
CDR3aa: CASSPRGTASYEQYF

j_gene: TRBJ1-4
v_gene: TRBV5-6
abundance: NA
d_gene: NA
len: 14
CDR3nt: TGTGCCAGCAGCTTCAGGGGAGGCAATGAAAAACTGTTTTTT
CDR3aa: CASSFRGGNEKLFF

j_gene: TRBJ1-1
v_gene: TRBV2
abundance: NA
d_gene: NA
len: 14
CDR3nt: TGTGCCAGCAGCTTTGAGGGCGCGGATACTGAAGCTTTCTTT
CDR3aa: CASSFEGADTEAFF

j_gene: TRBJ1-5
v_gene: TRBV29-1
abundance: once
d_gene: TRBD1
len: 15
CDR3nt: TGCAGAGTCGATGGGACAGGGGTTAGCAATCAGCCCCAGCATTTT
CDR3aa: CRVDGTGVSNQPQHF

j_gene: TRBJ2-5
v_gene: TRBV27
abundance: NA
d_gene: NA
len: 14
CDR3nt: TGTGCCAGCAGTTCCAGGGCACTCCAAGAGACCCAGTACTTC
CDR3aa: CASSSRALQETQYF

j_gene: TRBJ1-5
v_gene: TRBV5-6
abundance: NA
d_gene: NA
len: 15
CDR3nt: TGTGCCAGCAGCTCCGGTCACTATAGCAATCAGCCCCAGCATTTT
CDR3aa: CASSSGHYSNQPQHF